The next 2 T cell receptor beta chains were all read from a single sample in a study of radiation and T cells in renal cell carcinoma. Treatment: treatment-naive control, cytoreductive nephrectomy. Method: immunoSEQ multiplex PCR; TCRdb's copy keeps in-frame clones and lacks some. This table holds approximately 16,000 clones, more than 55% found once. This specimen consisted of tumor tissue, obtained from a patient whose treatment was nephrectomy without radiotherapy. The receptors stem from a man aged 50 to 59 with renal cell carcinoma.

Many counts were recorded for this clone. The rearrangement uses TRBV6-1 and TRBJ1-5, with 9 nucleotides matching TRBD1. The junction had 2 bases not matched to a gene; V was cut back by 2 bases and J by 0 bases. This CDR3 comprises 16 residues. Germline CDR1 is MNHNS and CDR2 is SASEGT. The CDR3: CASSETGGYSNQPQHF. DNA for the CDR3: TGTGCCAGCAGTGAAACAGGGGGCTATAGCAATCAGCCCCAGCATTTT.

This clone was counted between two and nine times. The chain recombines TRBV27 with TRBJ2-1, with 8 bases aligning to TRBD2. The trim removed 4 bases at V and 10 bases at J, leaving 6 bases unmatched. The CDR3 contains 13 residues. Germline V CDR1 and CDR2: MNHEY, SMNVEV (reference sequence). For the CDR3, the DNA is TGTGCCAGCAGTTCTACTAGCGGCGGGGAGCAGTTCTTC. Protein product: CASSSTSGGEQFF.